This T cell receptor beta chain derives from a study of CD8+ T cells in alopecia areata. Germline V gene lookup returns CDR1 LGHNT and CDR2 FRNRAP. Trimming shortened V by 6 bases and J by 4 bases, and 6 bases separated the two germline ends. This CDR3 comprises 12 residues. Only a few counts were recorded for this clone. Its cognate antigen is unknown. Overall study results and limits: Scalp data also include sequences from resident alphabeta T cells of normal skin. Researchers report lesional scalp, most notably alopecia totalis/universalis, outstripped normal scalp in clonality.

Reverse transcribed after extraction, RNA yielded cDNA as the sequencing template. The table came from immunoSEQ multiplex PCR; TCRdb's copy has only in-frame clones and leaves some out. Of 90,000 to 150,000 clones in the sample, around 64% were seen once. Sequences were obtained from CD4+ T cells sorted from blood. The clonotype comes from a human donor in good health. The chain combines TRBV12-5 with TRBJ1-4; D remains ambiguous. The CDR3 region is CASGWINEKLFF. For the CDR3, the DNA is TGTGCTAGTGGGTGGATTAATGAAAAACTGTTTTTT.